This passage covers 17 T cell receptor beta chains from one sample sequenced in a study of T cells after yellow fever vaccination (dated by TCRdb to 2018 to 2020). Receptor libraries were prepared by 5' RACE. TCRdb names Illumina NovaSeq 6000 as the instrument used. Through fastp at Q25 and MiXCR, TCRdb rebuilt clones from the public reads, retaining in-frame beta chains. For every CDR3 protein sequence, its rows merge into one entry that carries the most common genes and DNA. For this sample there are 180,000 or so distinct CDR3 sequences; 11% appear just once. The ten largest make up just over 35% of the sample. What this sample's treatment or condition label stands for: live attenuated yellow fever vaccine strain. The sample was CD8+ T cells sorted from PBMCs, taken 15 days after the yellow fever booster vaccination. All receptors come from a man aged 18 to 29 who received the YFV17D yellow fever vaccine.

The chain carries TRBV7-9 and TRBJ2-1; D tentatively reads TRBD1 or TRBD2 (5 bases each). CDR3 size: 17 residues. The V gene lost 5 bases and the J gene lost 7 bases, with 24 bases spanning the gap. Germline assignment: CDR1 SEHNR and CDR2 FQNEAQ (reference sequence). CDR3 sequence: CASSHSKYGAPGNEQFF. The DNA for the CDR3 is TGTGCCAGCAGCCATTCTAAATACGGGGCCCCCGGGAATGAGCAGTTCTTC. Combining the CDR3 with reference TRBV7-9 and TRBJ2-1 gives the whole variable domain DTGVSQNPRHKITKRGQNVTFRCDPISEHNRLYWYRQTLGQGPEFLTYFQNEAQLEKSRLLSDRFSAERPKGSFSTLEIQRTEQGDSAMYLCASSHSKYGAPGNEQFFGPGTRLTVL.

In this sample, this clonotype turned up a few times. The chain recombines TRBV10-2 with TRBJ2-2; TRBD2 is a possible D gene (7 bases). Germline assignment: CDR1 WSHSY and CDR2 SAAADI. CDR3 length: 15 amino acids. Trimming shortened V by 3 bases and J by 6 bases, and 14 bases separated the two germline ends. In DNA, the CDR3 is TGCGCCAGCAGTGACAACAGGGAGGGTTCCGGGGAGCTGTTTTTT. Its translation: CASSDNREGSGELFF.

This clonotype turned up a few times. The CDR3 loop is CASSFLAAASTDTQYF. The DNA of the CDR3 is TGTGCCAGCAGTTTTTTAGCGGCCGCTAGCACAGATACGCAGTATTTT. This sequence joins TRBV12-3 or TRBV12-4 and TRBJ2-3; perhaps TRBD2 as D (6 bases). The CDR3 loop spans 16 amino acids. V lost 3 bases and J lost 0, with 13 bases in between.

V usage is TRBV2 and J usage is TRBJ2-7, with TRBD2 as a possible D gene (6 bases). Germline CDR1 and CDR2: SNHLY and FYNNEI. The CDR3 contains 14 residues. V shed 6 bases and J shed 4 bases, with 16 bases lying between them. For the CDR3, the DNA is TGTGCCAGCAGCGGGACGGGGGAAATATACGAGCAGTACGTC. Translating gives CASSGTGEIYEQYV.

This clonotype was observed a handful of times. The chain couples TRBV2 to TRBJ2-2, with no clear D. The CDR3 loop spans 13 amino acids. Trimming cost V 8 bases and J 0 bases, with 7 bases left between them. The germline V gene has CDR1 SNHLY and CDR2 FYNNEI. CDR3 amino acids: CASPRPNTGELFF. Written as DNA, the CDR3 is TGTGCCAGCCCCCGCCCGAACACCGGGGAGCTGTTTTTT. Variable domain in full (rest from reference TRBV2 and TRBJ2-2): EPEVTQTPSHQVTQMGQEVILRCVPISNHLYFYWYRQILGQKVEFLVSFYNNEISEKSEIFDDQFSVERPDGSNFTLKIRSTKLEDSAMYFCASPRPNTGELFFGEGSRLTVL.

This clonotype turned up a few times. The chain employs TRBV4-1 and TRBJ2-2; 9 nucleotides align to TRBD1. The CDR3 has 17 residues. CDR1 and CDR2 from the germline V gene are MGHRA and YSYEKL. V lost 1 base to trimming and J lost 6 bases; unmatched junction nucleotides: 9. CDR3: CASSQGTGEPLAGELFF. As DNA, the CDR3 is TGCGCCAGCAGCCAAGGGACAGGGGAGCCCCTGGCCGGGGAGCTGTTTTTT.

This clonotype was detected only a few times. CDR3 nucleotides: TGTGCCACCGATAGTAGCGGGGGGACCCCAGAGACCCAGTACTTC. Translated: CATDSSGGTPETQYF. J is TRBJ2-5 and V is TRBV3-1; 10 nucleotides align to TRBD2. V gave up 10 bases and J gave up 4 bases; unmatched junction bases: 12. The CDR3 is 15 amino acids. CDR1 is LGHDT, CDR2 YNNKEL, per germline (reference sequence).

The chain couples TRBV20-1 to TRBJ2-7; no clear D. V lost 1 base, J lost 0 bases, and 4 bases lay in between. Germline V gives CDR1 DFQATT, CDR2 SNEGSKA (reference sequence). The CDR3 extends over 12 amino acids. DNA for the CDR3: TGCAGTGCTAGAGCGGGCTCCTACGAGCAGTACTTC. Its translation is CSARAGSYEQYF.

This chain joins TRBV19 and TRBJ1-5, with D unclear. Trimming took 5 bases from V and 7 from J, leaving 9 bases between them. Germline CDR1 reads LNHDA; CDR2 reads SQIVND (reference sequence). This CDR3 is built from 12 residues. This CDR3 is CASSPRSQPQHF. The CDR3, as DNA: TGTGCCAGTAGTCCCCGCTCGCAGCCCCAGCATTTT.

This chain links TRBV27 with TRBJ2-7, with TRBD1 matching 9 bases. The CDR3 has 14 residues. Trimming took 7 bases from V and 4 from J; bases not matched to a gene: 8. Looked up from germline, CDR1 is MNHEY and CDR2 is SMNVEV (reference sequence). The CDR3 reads CASTPRDRAYEQYF. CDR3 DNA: TGTGCCAGCACACCCCGGGACAGGGCTTACGAGCAGTACTTC.

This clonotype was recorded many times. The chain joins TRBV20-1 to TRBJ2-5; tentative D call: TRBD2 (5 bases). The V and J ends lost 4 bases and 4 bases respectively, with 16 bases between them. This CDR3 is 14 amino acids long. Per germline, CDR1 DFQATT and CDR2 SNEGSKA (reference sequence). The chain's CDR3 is CSANDYHKAETQYF. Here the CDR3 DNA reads TGCAGTGCTAACGACTATCATAAGGCAGAGACCCAGTACTTC.

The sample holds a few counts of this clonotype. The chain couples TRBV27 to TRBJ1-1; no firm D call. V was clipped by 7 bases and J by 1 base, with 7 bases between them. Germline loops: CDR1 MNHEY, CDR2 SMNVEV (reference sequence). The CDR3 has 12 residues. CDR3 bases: TGTGCCAGCACGACTGGGAACACTGAAGCTTTCTTT. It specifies CASTTGNTEAFF.

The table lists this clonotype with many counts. DNA of the CDR3: TGTGCCAGCAGCCCTGGCCCCTACGAGCAGTACTTC. Protein: CASSPGPYEQYF. The genes are TRBV12-3 or TRBV12-4 and TRBJ2-7; D is undetermined. This CDR3 contains 12 residues. V gave up 6 bases and J gave up 2 bases, with 8 bases separating them.

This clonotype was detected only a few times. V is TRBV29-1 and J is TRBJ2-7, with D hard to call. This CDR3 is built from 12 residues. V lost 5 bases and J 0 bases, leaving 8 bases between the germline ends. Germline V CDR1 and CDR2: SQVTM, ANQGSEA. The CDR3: CSVSTVSYEQYF. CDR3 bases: TGCAGCGTTTCGACGGTCTCCTACGAGCAGTACTTC.

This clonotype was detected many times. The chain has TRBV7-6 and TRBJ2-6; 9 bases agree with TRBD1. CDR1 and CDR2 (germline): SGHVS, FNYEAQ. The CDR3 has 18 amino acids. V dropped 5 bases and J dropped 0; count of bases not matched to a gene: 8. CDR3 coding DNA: TGTGCCAGCAGCCCCGGGACAGGGAGATACTCTGGGGCCAACGTCCTGACTTTC. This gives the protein CASSPGTGRYSGANVLTF.

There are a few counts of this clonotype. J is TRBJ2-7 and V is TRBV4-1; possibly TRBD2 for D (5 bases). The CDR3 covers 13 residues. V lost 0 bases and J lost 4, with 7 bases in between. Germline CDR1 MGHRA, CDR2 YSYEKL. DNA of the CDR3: TGCGCCAGCAGCCAAGAAGAGGGTTACGAGCAGTACTTC. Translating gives CASSQEEGYEQYF.

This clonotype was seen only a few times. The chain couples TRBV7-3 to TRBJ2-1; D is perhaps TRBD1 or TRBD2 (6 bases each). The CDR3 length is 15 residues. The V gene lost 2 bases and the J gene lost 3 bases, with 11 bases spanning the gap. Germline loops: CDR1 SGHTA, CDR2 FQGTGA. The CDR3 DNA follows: TGTGCCAGCAGCTTATGGGGGGCGAGCTACAATGAGCAGTTCTTC. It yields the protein CASSLWGASYNEQFF.